The 26 T cell receptor beta chains in this list originate from one sample, sequenced in a study of cytomegalovirus exposure and HLA in healthy donors. 13 Jbeta primers and 60 Vbeta primers were used for the PCR. Using immunoSEQ multiplex PCR, the repertoire was profiled, and TCRdb retains in-frame clones only, with some absent. The repertoire includes approximately 65,000 clones, almost 70% of them detected once, and 15% to 20% sits in the top ten. Material for sequencing was PBMCs. The receptors here all came from a middle-aged man in good health and CMV-seropositive.

J is TRBJ2-1 and V is TRBV18, with TRBD1 matching over 8 bases. The CDR3 is made up of 24 amino acids. Germline values: CDR1 KGHSH, CDR2 LQKENI. Unmatched junction bases numbered 35, after V lost 3 bases and J lost 7 bases. The CDR3 sequence is CASSPPRDRLHPLIVRPPINEQFF. The DNA for the CDR3 is TGTGCCAGCTCACCCCCCCGGGACAGGCTACACCCCCTTATTGTGCGGCCCCCAATTAATGAGCAGTTCTTC. The whole variable domain, filled in from reference TRBV18 and TRBJ2-1, reads NAGVMQNPRHLVRRRGQEARLRCSPMKGHSHVYWYRQLPEEGLKFMVYLQKENIIDESGMPKERFSAEFPKEGPSILRIQQVVRGDSAAYFCASSPPRDRLHPLIVRPPINEQFFGPGTRLTVL.

V usage is TRBV7-3 and J usage is TRBJ2-3, with 9 bases fitting TRBD2. The J segment lost 3 bases and the V segment lost 7 bases, leaving 11 bases of the junction unmatched. From germline, CDR1 is SGHTA and CDR2 FQGTGA. The CDR3 sequence is 16 residues long. The DNA for the CDR3 is TGTGCCAGCACCCCGACTAGCGGACTAGGAACAGATACGCAGTATTTT. Translating it yields CASTPTSGLGTDTQYF.

This sequence joins TRBV18 and TRBJ2-5; 10 nucleotides line up with TRBD2. V shed 3 bases, J shed 5 bases, and the junction held 9 bases outside the gene matches. The CDR3 has 16 amino acids. CDR1 and CDR2 from the germline V gene are KGHSH and LQKENI. CDR3 in DNA: TGTGCCAGCTCACCTAGGCTAGCGGGAGCAGGGGAGACCCAGTACTTC. This codes for CASSPRLAGAGETQYF.

The chain carries TRBV5-4 and TRBJ2-7; D not resolved. V lost 0 bases to trimming and J lost 7 bases, with 11 bases between them. The CDR3 runs 13 residues. Germline V gene data show CDR1 as SGHNT and CDR2 as YYREEE (reference sequence). The CDR3 region has the DNA TGTGCCAGCAGCTTGGCCCCCCTTGAGGAGCAGTACTTC. Translating gives CASSLAPLEEQYF. The full variable domain, with the rest looked up from reference TRBV5-4 and TRBJ2-7, is ETGVTQSPTHLIKTRGQQVTLRCSSQSGHNTVSWYQQALGQGPQFIFQYYREEENGRGNFPPRFSGLQFPNYSSELNVNALELDDSALYLCASSLAPLEEQYFGPGTRLTVT.

This sequence joins TRBV19 and TRBJ1-5, with D perhaps matching TRBD1 (5 bases). Trimming stripped 8 bases from V and 3 bases from J, with 20 bases between. CDR1 and CDR2 (germline): LNHDA, SQIVND (reference sequence). The CDR3 totals 16 residues. CDR3 in amino acids: CASGRGRGSSNQPQHF. CDR3 in DNA: TGTGCCAGTGGACGAGGACGGGGGAGTTCCAATCAGCCCCAGCATTTT.

The chain has TRBV7-2 and TRBJ2-1; 7 bases agree with TRBD2. CDR3 length: 14 amino acids. V gave up 5 bases and J gave up 2 bases; unmatched junction bases: 3. Germline CDR1 SGHTA, CDR2 FQGNSA. The CDR3 nucleotides read TGTGCCAGCAGCCCGGGAGGCACCTACAATGAGCAGTTCTTC. It encodes CASSPGGTYNEQFF.

This clone was counted a few times. J is TRBJ1-3 and V is TRBV13; D gene uncertain. CDR1 PRHDT and CDR2 FYEKMQ come from the germline V gene (reference sequence). The V end lost 2 bases, the J end lost 2 bases, and 7 bases lay between the germline ends. The CDR3 is 14 amino acids. The CDR3 spells CASSLSETGNTIYF. Here the CDR3 DNA reads TGTGCCAGCAGCTTATCCGAGACTGGAAACACCATATATTTT.

This chain uses TRBV6-6 with TRBJ2-7, with D perhaps matching TRBD1 (6 bases). The CDR3 consists of 12 residues. Germline values: CDR1 MNHNY, CDR2 SVGAGI (reference sequence). The V gene lost 5 bases and the J gene lost 6 bases, with 11 bases spanning the gap. This CDR3 is CASSDRDTEQYF. The CDR3 region has the DNA TGTGCCAGCAGTGACCGGGACACCGAGCAGTACTTC.

This clone was counted once. The chain has TRBV5-5 and TRBJ1-1; 7 positions agree with TRBD1. The V and J ends lost 2 bases and 4 bases, in that order; junction bases with no gene match: 5. Germline values: CDR1 SGHKS, CDR2 YYEKEE (reference sequence). The CDR3 extends over 14 amino acids. CDR3 bases: TGTGCCAGCAGCTTCAGGGGGGCGTCCACTGAAGCTTTCTTT. It translates to CASSFRGASTEAFF.

The chain is built from TRBV6-6 and TRBJ2-2; TRBD1 might be the D (5 bases). Germline V lookup: CDR1 MNHNY, CDR2 SVGAGI (reference sequence). The germline V and J ends were trimmed by 7 bases and 7 bases, with 13 bases remaining between them. The CDR3 length is 13 residues. The CDR3 DNA reads TGTGCCAGCATCCAGGGATCGTACGGGGAGCTGTTTTTT. Amino acid sequence: CASIQGSYGELFF.

For the CDR3, the DNA is TGTGCCAGCAGTTTATTGGGACAGGGGTCTTCTATCTACGAGCAGTACTTC. This encodes CASSLLGQGSSIYEQYF. The gene calls are TRBV27 and TRBJ2-7; 10 nucleotides agree with TRBD1. Per the germline V gene, CDR1 is MNHEY and CDR2 is SMNVEV (reference sequence). The V gene end was trimmed by 1 base and the J gene end by 3 bases; junction bases not matched to a gene: 9. This CDR3 comprises 17 residues.

In its sample, this clone was seen a few times. The chain employs TRBV16 and TRBJ2-5; maybe TRBD2 (5 bases). V lost 4 bases and J lost 2, with 8 bases in between. CDR3 size: 13 residues. Germline assignment: CDR1 KGHSY and CDR2 FQNENV. The CDR3 sequence is CASSLRGQETQYF. In DNA, the CDR3 is TGTGCCAGCAGCCTAAGAGGGCAAGAGACCCAGTACTTC.

J is TRBJ1-4 and V is TRBV11-3; no firm D call. V was clipped by 5 bases and J by 7 bases, with 20 bases between them. Germline V gene lookup returns CDR1 SGHNT and CDR2 YENEEA. This CDR3 comprises 16 residues. CDR3 bases: TGTGCCAGCAGCCCCTACGGAGGGAAACCGGGTGAAAAACTGTTTTTT. Its protein is CASSPYGGKPGEKLFF.

J is TRBJ2-5 and V is TRBV25-1; 11 nucleotides align to TRBD2. After removal of 1 base from V and 5 bases from J, the junction contained 6 bases not matched to a gene. Germline V gene data show CDR1 as MGHDK and CDR2 as SYGVNS. The CDR3 contains 16 residues. The CDR3: CASSEFSGGDRETQYF. DNA for the CDR3: TGTGCCAGCAGTGAATTTAGCGGGGGGGATCGGGAGACCCAGTACTTC.

This clone was observed a few times. The chain combines TRBV21-1 with TRBJ2-7; TRBD2 is the table's D call, not checked against the DNA. TRBV21-1 is shown as a pseudogene. The CDR3 is made up of 13 amino acids. This CDR3 reads CAESPSSSYEQYF. The CDR3 DNA reads as TGTGCCGAAAGCCCATCAAGCTCCTACGAGCAGTACTTC.

The J gene is TRBJ2-5, the V gene TRBV27; D uncertain. The V gene lost 2 bases and the J gene lost 5 bases, with 9 bases spanning the gap. Germline CDR1 MNHEY, CDR2 SMNVEV (reference sequence). The length of the CDR3 is 13 residues. This chain's CDR3 is CASSLHSRETQYF. For the CDR3, the DNA is TGTGCCAGCAGTTTACACAGTCGGGAGACCCAGTACTTC.

The rearrangement uses TRBV5-1 and TRBJ2-1, with TRBD2 matching 16 bases. With V trimmed by 4 bases and J by 2 bases, 3 bases remained unmatched. Germline values: CDR1 SGHRS, CDR2 YFSETQ. This CDR3 has 17 residues. The CDR3 nucleotides are TGCGCCAGCAGCCAGGGGACTAGCGGGAGGGCCTACAATGAGCAGTTCTTC. This codes for CASSQGTSGRAYNEQFF.

The chain recombines TRBV7-9 with TRBJ2-5, with TRBD2 identical over 10 bases. V lost 3 bases to trimming and J lost 7 bases; unmatched junction nucleotides: 8. This CDR3 is built from 15 residues. Germline V CDR1 and CDR2: SEHNR, FQNEAQ (reference sequence). The CDR3 sequence is CASSFRTSGLGTQYF. For the CDR3, the DNA is TGTGCCAGCAGCTTTAGGACTAGCGGTTTAGGGACCCAGTACTTC.

This clone was detected only a few times. The CDR3 DNA reads as TGTGCCAGCAGCTACCCCCTGGGAGGGGGCACCTTC. This codes for CASSYPLGGGTF. J is TRBJ1-2 and V is TRBV7-8; a possible D gene is TRBD1 (6 bases). The CDR3 has 12 residues. Germline V gene data show CDR1 as SGHVS and CDR2 as FQNEAQ. V lost 4 bases to trimming and J lost 13 bases, with 16 bases between them.

This clone came up a few times. In DNA, the CDR3 is TGCGCCAGCAGCAAAATCTCGGAAAAACTGTTTTTT. Translated: CASSKISEKLFF. The chain has TRBV4-1 and TRBJ1-4; D remains ambiguous. Deletions cut 5 bases from V and 8 bases from J, with 9 bases between. Germline CDR1 is MGHRA and CDR2 is YSYEKL. The CDR3 contains 12 residues.

J is TRBJ2-7 and V is TRBV28; 7 nucleotides match TRBD2. The trim removed 5 bases at V and 3 bases at J, leaving 4 bases unmatched. The CDR3 runs 13 residues. Germline CDR1 is MDHEN and CDR2 is SYDVKM. The CDR3 nucleotides read TGTGCCAGCAGTCCCGGGAGGAACTACGAGCAGTACTTC. Translating it yields CASSPGRNYEQYF.

For this clone: A junction end diverges from the germline sequence, so it may reflect a read error. This sequence joins TRBV30 and TRBJ1-6; D gene ambiguous. Germline V gene sequence: CDR1 GTSNPN, CDR2 SVGIG (reference sequence). The length of the CDR3 is 13 residues. The CDR3 region is CAWGRAYNSPPHF. The CDR3 nucleotides read TGTGCCTGGGGGCGTGCGTATAATTCACCCCCCCACTTT. Complete variable domain (other parts from reference TRBV30 and TRBJ1-6): SQTIHQWPATLVQPVGSPLSLECTVEGTSNPNLYWYRQAAGRGLQLLFYSVGIGQISSEVPQNLSASRPQDRQFILSSKKLLLSDSGFYLCAWGRAYNSPPHFGNGTRLTVT.

The chain carries TRBV2 and TRBJ2-4, with no clear D. V shed 4 bases and J shed 0 bases, with 13 bases lying between them. From germline, CDR1 is SNHLY and CDR2 FYNNEI. This CDR3 region has 16 residues. CDR3 nucleotide sequence: TGTGCCAGCAGTGCCGAGGCAGCCCTAGCCAAAAACATTCAGTACTTC. It specifies CASSAEAALAKNIQYF.

J is TRBJ1-1 and V is TRBV5-1; TRBD1 is a possible D gene (5 bases). This CDR3 is 15 amino acids long. Germline V gene data show CDR1 as SGHRS and CDR2 as YFSETQ. The ends were cut back, 0 bases at V and 3 bases at J, with 12 bases in the middle. The CDR3 DNA sequence: TGCGCCAGCAGCTTGGGGGCAGGGAGGGACACTGAAGCTTTCTTT. Its protein product is CASSLGAGRDTEAFF.

This sequence joins TRBV7-8 and TRBJ1-1; TRBD1 is a possible D gene (6 bases). V lost 5 bases and J lost 0, with 19 bases in between. Germline V lookup: CDR1 SGHVS, CDR2 FQNEAQ. This CDR3 is 17 amino acids long. The CDR3 protein is CASSPYRVGVLNTEAFF. The CDR3 DNA follows: TGTGCCAGCAGCCCTTACAGGGTGGGGGTACTGAACACTGAAGCTTTCTTT.

This clone was seen a single time. The V and J genes are TRBV7-6 and TRBJ2-7, with TRBD2 identical over 8 bases. The CDR3 covers 15 residues. Germline V gene data show CDR1 as SGHVS and CDR2 as FNYEAQ. The ends lost 5 bases at V and 4 bases at J; junction bases unmatched: 10. CDR3: CASSAGRAPGYEQYF. The CDR3 DNA is TGTGCCAGCAGCGCCGGGAGGGCACCCGGGTACGAGCAGTACTTC.